These 21 T cell receptor beta chains share one sample of origin, sequenced in a study of T cell responses to AZD1222 COVID-19 vaccine (dated by TCRdb to the early 2020s). The library was produced with the immunoSEQ multiplex PCR assay. This immuneACCESS table, as held by TCRdb, lists in-frame sequences with V and J called but not all clones. Of the missing ones, under half trace to an unresolved V gene in checked studies; the others have no known cause. This sample has roughly 130,000 clones in its table, and 88% of those were observed once. Jointly, the top ten make up approximately 8% of the sample. The time point label, read with the paper, signifies: baseline before first vaccination. This specimen consisted of peripheral blood, obtained on day 0 of AZD1222 vaccination. The receptors were sampled from an adult in good health.

The chain carries TRBV25-1 and TRBJ2-2; TRBD1 matches at 8 bases. The CDR3 loop spans 15 amino acids. V gave up 5 bases and J gave up 6 bases; unmatched junction bases: 8. Germline V lookup: CDR1 MGHDK, CDR2 SYGVNS. The CDR3 DNA is TGTGCCAGCAGTTTTTTCGACAGGGGTGCCGGGGAGCTGTTTTTT. This translates into CASSFFDRGAGELFF.

This chain joins TRBV18 and TRBJ1-4; TRBD1 matches at 8 bases. V trimming: 0 bases; J trimming: 7 bases; junction bases outside the gene matches: 7. CDR1 and CDR2 from the germline V gene are KGHSH and LQKENI. The CDR3 covers 16 residues. In DNA form, the CDR3 reads TGTGCCAGCTCACCACCGCAGGGGGCGGTTGCTGAAAAACTGTTTTTT. This gives the protein CASSPPQGAVAEKLFF.

The chain is built from TRBV5-8 and TRBJ1-1; D remains unclear. The CDR3 has 14 residues. V was trimmed by 1 base and J by 2 bases, leaving 9 bases between them. The germline CDR1 and CDR2 sequences are SGHTS and YDEGEE. CDR3 in DNA: TGTGCCAGCAGCTTGTCAAGTGTAAACACTGAAGCTTTCTTT. This gives the protein CASSLSSVNTEAFF.

This sequence joins TRBV28 and TRBJ1-5; a weak D match, TRBD1 (5 bases). The CDR3 is 14 amino acids. The germline V gene encodes CDR1 MDHEN and CDR2 SYDVKM. V was trimmed by 6 bases and J by 4 bases, leaving 13 bases between them. In DNA, the CDR3 is TGTGCCAGCAGAATAGACAGTGCAAATCAGCCCCAGCATTTT. Protein: CASRIDSANQPQHF.

This clone was recorded a few times. V is TRBV18 and J is TRBJ1-1; 12 positions agree with TRBD1. V was pared by 6 bases and J by 1 base, with 6 bases of the junction left unmatched. Germline CDR1 reads KGHSH; CDR2 reads LQKENI. This CDR3 comprises 16 residues. The DNA of the CDR3 is TGTGCCAGCTCGCGAGGGACAGGGGGCTGGAACACTGAAGCTTTCTTT. As protein: CASSRGTGGWNTEAFF.

The chain combines TRBV11-3 with TRBJ2-2; weak D call: TRBD2 (5 bases). This CDR3 is built from 13 residues. Trimming took off 5 bases at V and 8 bases at J, with 12 bases between the two ends. Germline V lookup: CDR1 SGHNT, CDR2 YENEEA. Written as DNA, the CDR3 is TGTGCCAGCAGCCCCGGACTGGCGGGGGAGCTGTTTTTT. This encodes CASSPGLAGELFF.

The chain joins TRBV10-3 to TRBJ2-1; D is perhaps TRBD2 (7 bases). Per germline, CDR1 ENHRY and CDR2 SYGVKD. This CDR3 contains 12 residues. V gave up 10 bases and J gave up 9 bases, with 16 bases separating them. This chain's CDR3 is CASVGGASEQFF. The DNA for the CDR3 is TGTGCCAGCGTTGGGGGGGCAAGTGAGCAGTTCTTC.

The chain links TRBV7-8 to TRBJ2-4; 9 bases fit TRBD1. After removal of 1 base from V and 15 bases from J, the junction contained 7 bases not matched to a gene. Germline-derived CDR1 and CDR2 are SGHVS and FQNEAQ. This CDR3 is 13 amino acids long. Written as DNA, the CDR3 is TGTGCCAGCAGCTTAGGGGACAGGGTAACCACGTACTTC. It translates to CASSLGDRVTTYF.

The J gene is TRBJ1-2, the V gene TRBV10-3; D is uncertain. The V and J ends lost 4 bases and 3 bases respectively, with 18 bases between them. CDR1 and CDR2 from the germline V gene are ENHRY and SYGVKD. This CDR3 spans 16 amino acids. The CDR3 reads CAISGNRRTPDYGYTF. The CDR3 DNA reads TGTGCCATCAGTGGAAACCGACGGACCCCCGACTATGGCTACACCTTC.

The gene calls are TRBV28 and TRBJ1-1, with D hard to call. This CDR3 spans 13 amino acids. Trimming took 2 bases from V and 2 from J, leaving 6 bases between them. The germline V gene has CDR1 MDHEN and CDR2 SYDVKM. The DNA of the CDR3 is TGTGCCAGCAGTTTACCCTTTAACACTGAAGCTTTCTTT. This encodes CASSLPFNTEAFF. Full variable domain (missing parts from reference TRBV28 and TRBJ1-1): DVKVTQSSRYLVKRTGEKVFLECVQDMDHENMFWYRQDPGLGLRLIYFSYDVKMKEKGDIPEGYSVSREKKERFSLILESASTNQTSMYLCASSLPFNTEAFFGQGTRLTVV.

This clone was detected only a few times. The chain combines TRBV3-1 (or the pseudogene TRBV3-2) with TRBJ1-5; TRBD1 agrees at 8 bases. There are 15 residues in the CDR3. Germline assignment: CDR1 LGHDT and CDR2 YNNKEL (reference sequence). V gave up 3 bases and J gave up 1 base; unmatched junction bases: 2. This CDR3 reads CASSQTGVSNQPQHF. As DNA, the CDR3 is TGTGCCAGCAGCCAGACAGGGGTGAGCAATCAGCCCCAGCATTTT.

This chain uses TRBV5-1 with TRBJ2-1, with D perhaps TRBD1 or TRBD2 (5 bases each). The CDR3 covers 16 residues. Germline assignment: CDR1 SGHRS and CDR2 YFSETQ. V lost 4 bases and J 1 base, leaving 15 bases between the germline ends. The CDR3 reads CASSLTLAGSYNEQFF. CDR3 nucleotides: TGCGCCAGCAGCCTCACCCTAGCAGGGTCCTACAATGAGCAGTTCTTC.

The V gene is TRBV11-3, the J gene TRBJ2-5; 7 positions agree with TRBD1. Germline CDR1 reads SGHNT; CDR2 reads YENEEA. The CDR3 runs to 12 residues. The ends lost 5 bases at V and 5 bases at J; junction bases unmatched: 2. The CDR3 here is CASSLDRETQYF. CDR3 coding DNA: TGTGCCAGCAGCCTGGACAGGGAGACCCAGTACTTC.

V usage is TRBV10-3 and J usage is TRBJ1-5; D is ambiguous. The germline V gene has CDR1 ENHRY and CDR2 SYGVKD. Trimming removed 0 bases from V and 5 bases from J, with 5 bases in between. CDR3 length equals 13 residues. CDR3 sequence (DNA): TGTGCCATCAGTGAGTCGCAGGATCAGCCCCAGCATTTT. The encoded protein is CAISESQDQPQHF.

The rearrangement uses TRBV9 and TRBJ2-1, with a possible D match to TRBD2 (10 bases). This CDR3 comprises 15 residues. Trimming stripped 4 bases from V and 9 bases from J, with 20 bases between. Germline V CDR1 and CDR2: SGDLS, YYNGEE. The CDR3 loop is CASSSTSGTGSEQFF. DNA for the CDR3: TGTGCCAGCAGCTCTACTAGCGGGACAGGGAGTGAGCAGTTCTTC.

The gene calls are TRBV6-1 and TRBJ1-2, with TRBD1 as a possible D gene (6 bases). Germline V CDR1 and CDR2: MNHNS, SASEGT. Trimming took 0 bases from V and 7 from J, leaving 21 bases between them. The CDR3 has 17 residues. CDR3 sequence reads: CASSEAKRSRGSGGYTF. The CDR3 nucleotides are TGTGCCAGCAGTGAAGCCAAAAGGTCCAGGGGAAGTGGTGGCTACACCTTC.

This clone appeared a few times. The chain has TRBV7-3 and TRBJ1-1; D gene unclear. V was trimmed by 5 bases and J by 5 bases, leaving 18 bases between them. Germline assignment: CDR1 SGHTA and CDR2 FQGTGA. This CDR3 has 15 amino acids. In DNA form, the CDR3 reads TGTGCCAGCAGCCCAAACTCAGACCGGTGGACTGAAGCTTTCTTT. It is translated as CASSPNSDRWTEAFF.

The chain joins TRBV10-3 to TRBJ2-7, with TRBD1 matching 7 bases. Germline values: CDR1 ENHRY, CDR2 SYGVKD. The V segment lost 2 bases and the J segment 0 bases; nucleotides outside the gene matches: 4. The CDR3 has 15 amino acids. As DNA, the CDR3 is TGTGCCATCAGTGAGACAGGGGCCACCTCCTACGAGCAGTACTTC. Translating gives CAISETGATSYEQYF.

V usage is TRBV13 and J usage is TRBJ1-3; 7 bases map to TRBD1. The V gene's germline CDR1 is PRHDT and CDR2 FYEKMQ (reference sequence). CDR3 length: 15 amino acids. Trimming at V came to 4 bases and at J to 1 base, leaving 4 bases not matched to a gene. This chain's CDR3 is CASSSPTGSGNTIYF. The DNA of the CDR3 is TGTGCCAGCAGCTCACCGACAGGGTCTGGAAACACCATATATTTT.

V usage is TRBV6-5 and J usage is TRBJ1-3, with TRBD1 as a possible D gene (5 bases). The germline CDR1 and CDR2 sequences are MNHEY and SVGAGI. The CDR3 extends over 14 amino acids. Trimming cost V 5 bases and J 1 base, with 9 bases left between them. The CDR3 here is CASSRDSSGNTIYF. The DNA for the CDR3 is TGTGCCAGCAGTCGAGACAGTTCTGGAAACACCATATATTTT.

The chain uses TRBV5-1 and TRBJ2-7; 8 bases agree with TRBD1. CDR3 length equals 14 residues. Looked up from germline, CDR1 is SGHRS and CDR2 is YFSETQ. The junction had 2 bases not matched to a gene; V was cut back by 0 bases and J by 3 bases. The CDR3 nucleotides read TGCGCCAGCAGCTTGGGGGACAGGATCTACGAGCAGTACTTC. Translated: CASSLGDRIYEQYF.